The 29 T cell receptor beta chains below were found in one sample sequenced in a study of identical twins. Each CDR3 protein gets one entry after TCRdb re-called the 5' RACE reads with MiXCR. The sample has approximately 590,000 distinct CDR3 sequences, 9.5% to 10% seen once; the top ten hold 2.5% to 3.5%. These data also formed part of another study, on yellow fever vaccine responses in identical twins.

Material: PBMCs. These receptors originate from a woman between 18 and 29 years old in good health.

This clonotype was observed a few times. The J gene is TRBJ2-7, the V gene TRBV2, with no clear D. Germline V CDR1 and CDR2: SNHLY, FYNNEI. The CDR3 totals 11 residues. V lost 9 bases and J lost 7, with 13 bases in between. CDR3 nucleotide sequence: TGTGCCAGGAGGAACGGAATGGAGCAGTACTTC. Translating gives CARRNGMEQYF.

The V gene is TRBV24-1, the J gene TRBJ2-5; the D gene is possibly TRBD1 (7 bases). The CDR3 loop spans 14 amino acids. Germline values: CDR1 KGHDR, CDR2 SFDVKD. With 5 bases removed from V and 4 bases from J, the gap between germline ends came to 13 bases. The CDR3 region is CATSGRQGGETQYF. Written as DNA, the CDR3 is TGTGCCACCAGTGGTCGGCAGGGGGGAGAGACCCAGTACTTC.

In nucleotides, the CDR3 is TGCGCCAGCAGCTCGGGACAGGGGTCCGTTTTTGTTGAAAAACTGTTTTTT. The encoded protein is CASSSGQGSVFVEKLFF. The rearrangement uses TRBV5-1 and TRBJ1-4; 10 positions agree with TRBD1. Unmatched junction bases numbered 12, after V lost 3 bases and J lost 7 bases. The CDR3 consists of 17 residues. The germline CDR1 and CDR2 sequences are SGHRS and YFSETQ.

At least ten counts were recorded for this clonotype. This chain uses TRBV5-6 with TRBJ2-3; 8 bases are a match to TRBD1. This CDR3 contains 15 residues. The junction had 2 bases not matched to a gene; V was cut back by 0 bases and J by 2 bases. Germline CDR1 reads SGHDT; CDR2 reads YYEEEE. CDR3: CASSLGDRNTDTQYF. CDR3 DNA: TGTGCCAGCAGCTTGGGGGACAGGAACACAGATACGCAGTATTTT.

The chain uses TRBV6-2 or TRBV6-3 and TRBJ2-7; 15 bases match TRBD2. Germline V CDR1 and CDR2: MNHEY, SVGEGT. J was trimmed by 4 bases and V by 10 bases; bases with no gene match: 20. CDR3 length: 19 residues. The CDR3 here is CATTLESGLAGGVRYEQYF. CDR3 sequence (DNA): TGTGCCACCACCCTCGAATCCGGACTAGCGGGAGGGGTTAGGTACGAGCAGTACTTC.

CDR3 DNA: TGTGCCATCAGTGAAGCCAGGGCCAGCAATCAGCCCCAGCATTTT. Translated, it gives CAISEARASNQPQHF. V and J are TRBV10-3 and TRBJ1-5; perhaps TRBD1 as D (5 bases). The V end lost 3 bases, the J end lost 1 base, and 10 bases lay between the germline ends. CDR1 is ENHRY, CDR2 SYGVKD, per germline. CDR3 length equals 15 residues.

This clonotype has at least ten counts. The chain is built from TRBV7-2 and TRBJ2-2; D remains unclear. Trimming pared 2 bases from V and 0 bases from J, leaving 7 bases between. Germline CDR1 is SGHTA and CDR2 is FQGNSA. CDR3 length equals 15 residues. CDR3 region: CASSLLNANTGELFF. As DNA, the CDR3 is TGTGCCAGCAGCTTACTAAACGCGAACACCGGGGAGCTGTTTTTT.

The V gene is TRBV7-9, the J gene TRBJ1-4, with D possibly being TRBD1 (6 bases). This CDR3 contains 15 residues. Trimming left V 5 bases short and J 5 bases short, with 15 bases between. The germline V gene has CDR1 SEHNR and CDR2 FQNEAQ (reference sequence). The CDR3: CASSKTKGGNEKLFF. Here the CDR3 DNA reads TGTGCCAGCAGCAAAACCAAGGGGGGAAATGAAAAACTGTTTTTT.

This chain connects TRBV4-3 to TRBJ2-7; weak D call: TRBD2 (6 bases). Trimming took off 2 bases at V and 0 bases at J, with 11 bases between the two ends. Germline V CDR1 and CDR2: LGHNA, YSLEER. The CDR3 length is 15 residues. CDR3 coding DNA: TGCGCCAGCAGCCAATATGGAGGGGACTCCTACGAGCAGTACTTC. Its translation is CASSQYGGDSYEQYF.

This clonotype was detected only a few times. J is TRBJ2-7 and V is TRBV6-5, with D perhaps matching TRBD1 or TRBD2 (5 bases each). V was trimmed by 6 bases and J by 3 bases, leaving 15 bases between them. This CDR3 has 14 residues. The germline CDR1 and CDR2 sequences are MNHEY and SVGAGI. The CDR3 loop is CASSYGTGNYEQYF. The CDR3 DNA reads TGTGCCAGCAGCTACGGGACGGGAAACTACGAGCAGTACTTC.

This clonotype was observed a handful of times. The chain employs TRBV7-2 and TRBJ2-3; 16 bases align to TRBD2. Germline V gene data show CDR1 as SGHTA and CDR2 as FQGNSA. The CDR3 length is 17 residues. Losses at the gene ends were 5 bases for V and 10 bases for J; bases not matched to a gene: 12. CDR3 loop: CASSREGTSGRAHPQYF. The CDR3 region has the DNA TGTGCCAGCAGCCGGGAGGGGACTAGCGGGAGGGCCCACCCGCAGTATTTT.

This clonotype occurred many times. J is TRBJ1-5 and V is TRBV20-1; perhaps TRBD1 as D (6 bases). CDR3 size: 13 residues. With 2 bases removed from V and 6 bases from J, the gap between germline ends came to 11 bases. Germline CDR1 and CDR2: DFQATT and SNEGSKA (reference sequence). The CDR3 protein is CSARPGEVQPQHF. The CDR3 nucleotides are TGCAGTGCTAGACCAGGGGAAGTTCAGCCCCAGCATTTT.

In this sample, this clonotype turned up a few times. The chain is built from TRBV20-1 and TRBJ1-5; possibly TRBD1 for D (5 bases). Trimming left V 0 bases short and J 6 bases short, with 12 bases between. Germline CDR1 is DFQATT and CDR2 is SNEGSKA (reference sequence). This CDR3 is 14 amino acids long. The CDR3 DNA follows: TGCAGTGCTAGAGATATGGTGGGGGTTCAGCCCCAGCATTTT. Its protein is CSARDMVGVQPQHF.

A few counts support this clonotype. The genes are TRBV28 and TRBJ2-4; TRBD1 aligns across 10 bases. The CDR3 runs to 16 residues. The V and J ends lost 2 bases and 8 bases, in that order; junction bases with no gene match: 9. In germline, CDR1 is MDHEN, CDR2 SYDVKM. The CDR3 DNA reads TGTGCCAGCAGTTTAAGGACGGGACAGGGGCAATACATTCAGTACTTC. Residues: CASSLRTGQGQYIQYF.

This clonotype was seen a few times. The rearrangement joins TRBV7-9 to TRBJ1-1; D may be TRBD1 (6 bases). Germline V gene lookup returns CDR1 SEHNR and CDR2 FQNEAQ (reference sequence). The CDR3 is made up of 17 amino acids. Trimming stripped 7 bases from V and 0 bases from J, with 21 bases between. Here the CDR3 DNA reads TGTGCCAGCACCCCTTCCCGGGACAACTATATGAACACTGAAGCTTTCTTT. Its protein product is CASTPSRDNYMNTEAFF.

This clonotype was counted between two and nine times. The V gene is TRBV3-1, the J gene TRBJ1-2, with a tentative D call TRBD1 (5 bases). The germline V gene has CDR1 LGHDT and CDR2 YNNKEL (reference sequence). The CDR3 consists of 15 residues. V shed 0 bases and J shed 5 bases, with 13 bases lying between them. Here the CDR3 reads CASSQEGRVGYGYTF. The CDR3 nucleotides are TGTGCCAGCAGCCAAGAAGGCAGGGTTGGGTATGGCTACACCTTC.

There are many counts of this clonotype. The chain carries TRBV12-3 or TRBV12-4 and TRBJ2-1, with 9 bases matching TRBD1. Trimming at V came to 3 bases and at J to 7 bases, leaving 4 bases not matched to a gene. The CDR3 has 14 amino acids. Here the CDR3 DNA reads TGTGCCAGCAGTTTGGGACAGGGTGCAAATGAGCAGTTCTTC. Translation gives CASSLGQGANEQFF.

CDR3 protein: CASSQRGSGTPYNEQFF. DNA of the CDR3: TGTGCCAGCAGCCAACGAGGTAGCGGGACACCTTACAATGAGCAGTTCTTC. The rearrangement uses TRBV7-9 and TRBJ2-1, with 8 positions matching TRBD2. The junction had 13 bases not matched to a gene; V was cut back by 5 bases and J by 4 bases. Germline CDR1 SEHNR, CDR2 FQNEAQ (reference sequence). This CDR3 is built from 17 residues.

This rearrangement joins TRBV3-1 to TRBJ1-3, with a weak D call TRBD1 (5 bases). CDR3 length: 16 residues. With 1 base removed from V and 1 base from J, the gap between germline ends came to 11 bases. In germline, CDR1 is LGHDT, CDR2 YNNKEL (reference sequence). CDR3 bases: TGTGCCAGCAGCCAAGGAGGGAAGGGGTCTGGAAACACCATATATTTT. This encodes CASSQGGKGSGNTIYF.

This clonotype was observed a few times. The CDR3 DNA is TGTGCCATCAGTGAGTCGTGGACTAGCGGGAGGGGCACCGGGGAGCTGTTTTTT. Protein: CAISESWTSGRGTGELFF. The chain couples TRBV10-3 to TRBJ2-2; TRBD2 agrees at 15 bases. V was pared by 0 bases and J by 4 bases, with 3 bases of the junction left unmatched. CDR1 is ENHRY and CDR2 is SYGVKD in the germline V gene. This CDR3 comprises 18 residues.

CDR3: CSANLRDEQYF. The CDR3 DNA reads TGCAGTGCTAACCTCAGGGACGAGCAGTACTTC. The chain carries TRBV20-1 and TRBJ2-7, with D possibly being TRBD1 (5 bases). Trimming removed 4 bases at V and 5 bases at J, with 9 bases between. Germline assignment: CDR1 DFQATT and CDR2 SNEGSKA (reference sequence). This CDR3 has 11 amino acids.

This clonotype was recorded at least ten times. The DNA for the CDR3 is TGTGCCAGCAGCGCACAGCCGGGACTAGTCGACGAGCAGTACTTC. The encoded protein is CASSAQPGLVDEQYF. The chain joins TRBV9 to TRBJ2-7; 8 bases line up with TRBD2. V dropped 3 bases and J dropped 5; count of bases not matched to a gene: 10. The CDR3 runs to 15 residues. CDR1 is SGDLS and CDR2 is YYNGEE in the germline V gene.

The sample holds a few counts of this clonotype. The gene calls are TRBV5-6 and TRBJ1-5; D is undetermined. The V end lost 4 bases, the J end lost 2 bases, and 7 bases lay between the germline ends. This CDR3 is built from 13 residues. The V gene's germline CDR1 is SGHDT and CDR2 YYEEEE. This CDR3 is CASSPLGNQPQHF. The CDR3 DNA sequence: TGTGCCAGCAGCCCCTTAGGCAATCAGCCCCAGCATTTT.

This clonotype came up many times. The chain uses TRBV6-2 or TRBV6-3 and TRBJ1-1, with D uncertain. Germline lookup yields CDR1 MNHEY and CDR2 SVGEGT. The CDR3 runs to 13 residues. Trimming shortened V by 4 bases and J by 1 base, and 7 bases separated the two germline ends. DNA of the CDR3: TGTGCCAGCAGTTTTGGGAAGAACACTGAAGCTTTCTTT. Translating gives CASSFGKNTEAFF.

This clonotype showed up just a few times. The chain is built from TRBV10-1 and TRBJ2-1, with 14 positions matching TRBD2. V dropped 2 bases and J dropped 10; count of bases not matched to a gene: 7. Germline V CDR1 and CDR2: WNHNN, SYGVQD (reference sequence). CDR3 size: 16 residues. The CDR3 coding sequence is TGCGCCAGCAGTGAGGCCGGGACTAGCGGGAGATGGGAGCAGTTCTTC. Translated, it gives CASSEAGTSGRWEQFF.

This clonotype occurred a few times. CDR3 sequence (DNA): TGTGCCAGTAGTATAGACTCCCGGGATACGCAGTATTTT. It is translated as CASSIDSRDTQYF. This rearrangement joins TRBV19 to TRBJ2-3; no reliable D call. The germline V gene has CDR1 LNHDA and CDR2 SQIVND (reference sequence). This CDR3 region has 13 residues. Trimming cost V 0 bases and J 6 bases, with 7 bases left between them.

J is TRBJ2-3 and V is TRBV12-3 or TRBV12-4, with TRBD2 matching over 11 bases. The CDR3 spans 18 residues. V trimming: 11 bases; J trimming: 4 bases; junction bases outside the gene matches: 20. Written as DNA, the CDR3 is TGTGCCCTCAGTTTAGCCCGGACTAGCGGGCAAGGGGCAGATACGCAGTATTTT. Translated, it gives CALSLARTSGQGADTQYF.

The sample holds many counts of this clonotype. The rearrangement uses TRBV7-2 and TRBJ2-7; perhaps TRBD1 as D (5 bases). Germline-derived CDR1 and CDR2 are SGHTA and FQGNSA. The CDR3 length is 11 residues. V shed 3 bases and J shed 5 bases, with 5 bases lying between them. CDR3 region: CASSLTDEQYF. DNA for the CDR3: TGTGCCAGCAGCTTGACAGACGAGCAGTACTTC.

The V call is TRBV29-1, the J call TRBJ2-7, with D tentatively TRBD1 (5 bases). The germline gives CDR1 SQVTM, CDR2 ANQGSEA. V lost 5 bases to trimming and J lost 0 bases, with 20 bases between them. This CDR3 spans 16 amino acids. CDR3 protein: CSVIKGPGRYSYEQYF. The CDR3 DNA sequence: TGCAGCGTTATAAAGGGGCCAGGGCGGTACTCCTACGAGCAGTACTTC.